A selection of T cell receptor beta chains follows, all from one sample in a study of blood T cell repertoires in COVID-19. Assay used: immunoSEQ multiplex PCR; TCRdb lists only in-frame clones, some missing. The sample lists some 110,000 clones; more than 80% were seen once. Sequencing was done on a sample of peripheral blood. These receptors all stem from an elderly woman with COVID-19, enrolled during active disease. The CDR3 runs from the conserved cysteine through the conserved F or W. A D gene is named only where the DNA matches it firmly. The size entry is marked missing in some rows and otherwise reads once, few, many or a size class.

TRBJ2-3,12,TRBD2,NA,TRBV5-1,CASSREENTQYF,TGCGCCAGCAGCCGGGAGGAGAATACGCAGTATTTT
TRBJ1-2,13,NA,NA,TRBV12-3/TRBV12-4,CASSPSQNYGYTF,TGTGCCAGCAGTCCATCCCAGAACTATGGCTACACCTTC
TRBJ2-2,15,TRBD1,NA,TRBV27,CASRYGTGNTGELFF,TGTGCCAGCAGATACGGGACAGGGAACACCGGGGAGCTGTTTTTT
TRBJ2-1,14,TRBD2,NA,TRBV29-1,CSVEGLAGGGEQFF,TGCAGCGTTGAGGGACTAGCGGGAGGGGGAGAGCAGTTCTTC
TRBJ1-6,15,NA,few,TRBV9,CASSDGRTYNSPLHF,TGTGCCAGCAGCGACGGACGGACTTATAATTCACCCCTCCACTTT
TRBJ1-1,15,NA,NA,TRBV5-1,CASSGGGALNTEAFF,TGCGCCAGCAGCGGCGGAGGGGCACTGAACACTGAAGCTTTCTTT
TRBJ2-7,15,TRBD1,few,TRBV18,CASSPRQGATGEQYF,TGTGCCAGCTCACCCCGACAGGGGGCTACCGGCGAGCAGTACTTC
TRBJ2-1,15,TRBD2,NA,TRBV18,CASSLSGLAVNEQFF,TGTGCCAGCTCACTGTCGGGACTAGCGGTCAATGAGCAGTTCTTC
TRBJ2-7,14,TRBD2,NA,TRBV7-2,CASSGTSGSYEQYF,TGTGCCAGCAGCGGGACTAGCGGGAGCTACGAGCAGTACTTC
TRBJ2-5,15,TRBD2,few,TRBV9,CASSGSPSGQETQYF,TGTGCCAGCAGCGGGAGCCCTAGCGGACAAGAGACCCAGTACTTC
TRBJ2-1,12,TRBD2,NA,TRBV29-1,CSGTSGYNEQFF,TGCAGCGGGACTAGCGGATACAATGAGCAGTTCTTC
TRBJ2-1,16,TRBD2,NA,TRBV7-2,CASSLASLAGGHEQFF,TGTGCCAGCAGCTTAGCGTCACTAGCGGGAGGGCATGAGCAGTTCTTC
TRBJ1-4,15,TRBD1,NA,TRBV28,CASSEGTVINEKLFF,TGTGCCAGCAGTGAAGGGACAGTGATTAATGAAAAACTGTTTTTT
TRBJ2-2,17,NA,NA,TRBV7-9,CASSSGRQGRNTGELFF,TGTGCCAGCAGCTCAGGGCGGCAGGGGCGGAACACCGGGGAGCTGTTTTTT
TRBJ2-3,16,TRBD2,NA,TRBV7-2,CASSLGSGRPPDTQYF,TGTGCCAGCAGCTTAGGGAGCGGGAGACCCCCAGATACGCAGTATTTT
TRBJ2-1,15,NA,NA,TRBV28,CASSLRSSPLNEQFF,TGTGCCAGCAGTTTAAGGTCTAGCCCCCTAAATGAGCAGTTCTTC
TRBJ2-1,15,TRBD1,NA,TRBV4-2,CASSQDRGNYNEQFF,TGTGCCAGCAGCCAAGACAGGGGGAACTACAATGAGCAGTTCTTC
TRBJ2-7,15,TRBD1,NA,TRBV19,CASSIQGAKPREQYF,TGTGCCAGTAGTATACAGGGGGCCAAGCCAAGGGAGCAGTACTTC
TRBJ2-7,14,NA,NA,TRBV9,CASSVEAGPYEQYF,TGTGCCAGCAGCGTAGAGGCAGGGCCCTACGAGCAGTACTTC
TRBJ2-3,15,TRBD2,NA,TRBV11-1,CASSLGVAGADTQYF,TGTGCCAGCAGCTTAGGGGTAGCGGGAGCAGATACGCAGTATTTT
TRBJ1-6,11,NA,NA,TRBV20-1,CSTGINSPLHF,TGCAGCACGGGGATCAATTCACCCCTCCACTTT
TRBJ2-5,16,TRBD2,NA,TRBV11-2,CASSRGVAGDFGTQYF,TGTGCCAGCAGCCGAGGGGTAGCGGGAGATTTCGGGACCCAGTACTTC
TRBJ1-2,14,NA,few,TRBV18,CASSPRGGPYGYTF,TGTGCCAGCTCACCGCGCGGGGGGCCCTATGGCTACACCTTC
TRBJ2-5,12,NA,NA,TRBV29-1,CSVVLGQETQYF,TGCAGCGTAGTACTAGGCCAAGAGACCCAGTACTTC
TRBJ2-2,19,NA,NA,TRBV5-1,CASSLVLRGNSPNTGELFF,TGCGCCAGCAGCTTGGTTCTCCGTGGCAATTCCCCTAACACCGGGGAGCTGTTTTTT
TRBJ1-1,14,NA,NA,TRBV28,CASSLLGGDTEAFF,TGTGCCAGCAGTTTACTCGGGGGAGACACTGAAGCTTTCTTT
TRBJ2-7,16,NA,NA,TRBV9,CASSVGWDKSSYEQYF,TGTGCCAGCAGCGTAGGGTGGGACAAAAGCTCCTACGAGCAGTACTTC
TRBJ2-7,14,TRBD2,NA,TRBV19,CASSAGTSGSEQYF,TGTGCCAGTAGTGCCGGGACTAGCGGGAGCGAGCAGTACTTC
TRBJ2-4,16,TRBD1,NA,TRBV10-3,CAIRGGQANLKNIQYF,TGTGCCATCAGGGGGGGACAGGCGAACCTCAAAAACATTCAGTACTTC
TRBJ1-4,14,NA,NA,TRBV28,CASSARQVNEKLFF,TGTGCCAGCAGTGCCCGACAGGTTAATGAAAAACTGTTTTTT
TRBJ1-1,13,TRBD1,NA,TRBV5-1,CASSIDRGGGAFF,TGCGCCAGCAGCATTGACAGGGGCGGCGGAGCTTTCTTT
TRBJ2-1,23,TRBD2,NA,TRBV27,CASSLRRGGLAGDDGWSYNEQFF,TGTGCCAGCAGTTTAAGGCGGGGGGGACTAGCGGGAGATGACGGGTGGTCCTACAATGAGCAGTTCTTC
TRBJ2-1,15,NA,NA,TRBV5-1,CASSLANAARDEQFF,TGCGCCAGCAGCTTGGCGAATGCAGCCCGGGATGAGCAGTTCTTC
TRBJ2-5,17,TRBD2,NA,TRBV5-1,CASSLGQIAGGAETQYF,TGCGCCAGCAGCTTGGGGCAAATAGCGGGAGGAGCAGAGACCCAGTACTTC
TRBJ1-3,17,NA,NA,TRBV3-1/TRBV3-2,CASSHLRTAGGGNTIYF,TGTGCCAGCAGCCATTTGAGGACAGCCGGAGGAGGAAACACCATATATTTT